This T cell receptor (beta chain) is from a study of blood T cell repertoires in COVID-19. This clone occurred once. The method was immunoSEQ multiplex PCR; TCRdb's version includes in-frame clones alone and lacks a portion of them. Here the sample spans some 150,000 clones, around nine tenths being singletons. Sequencing was done on a sample of PBMCs or T cells enriched from blood (not recorded which). This clonotype was obtained from a woman aged 18-30 years who had recovered from COVID-19.

CDR3 residues: CASSSGTSSEQFF. DNA for the CDR3: TGTGCCAGCAGTTCCGGGACTAGTAGTGAGCAGTTCTTC. The chain uses TRBV6-5 and TRBJ2-1; TRBD2 aligns across 8 bases. The CDR3 consists of 13 residues. Germline V CDR1 and CDR2: MNHEY, SVGAGI. V lost 4 bases and J lost 9; bases outside the gene matches: 5.